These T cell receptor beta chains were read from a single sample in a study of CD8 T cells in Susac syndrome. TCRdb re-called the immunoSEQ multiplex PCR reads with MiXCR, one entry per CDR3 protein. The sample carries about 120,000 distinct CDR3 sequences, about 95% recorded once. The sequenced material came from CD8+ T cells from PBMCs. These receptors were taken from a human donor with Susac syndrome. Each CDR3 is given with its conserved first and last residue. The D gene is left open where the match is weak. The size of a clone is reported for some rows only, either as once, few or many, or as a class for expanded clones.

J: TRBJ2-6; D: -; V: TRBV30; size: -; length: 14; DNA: TGTGCCTGGAGTAAGGGCGCCGGGGCCAACGTCCTGACTTTC; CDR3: CAWSKGAGANVLTF
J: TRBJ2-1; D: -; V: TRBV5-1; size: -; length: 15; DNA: TGCGCCAGCAGCTTGTTTTTAGCGCCCTACAATGAGCAGTTCTTC; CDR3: CASSLFLAPYNEQFF
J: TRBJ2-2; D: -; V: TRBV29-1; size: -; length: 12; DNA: TGCAGCGTTGGAGGGAACACCGGGGAGCTGTTTTTT; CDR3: CSVGGNTGELFF
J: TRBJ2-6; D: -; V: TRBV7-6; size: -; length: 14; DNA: TGTGCCAGCAGCTCACAAAGTCGGGCCAACGTCCTGACTTTC; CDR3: CASSSQSRANVLTF
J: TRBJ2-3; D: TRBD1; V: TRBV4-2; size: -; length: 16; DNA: TGTGCCAGCAGCCCCGGGACAGGGAGAGGCGCAGATACGCAGTATTTT; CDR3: CASSPGTGRGADTQYF
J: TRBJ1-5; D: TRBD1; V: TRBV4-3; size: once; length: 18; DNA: TGCGCCAGCAGCCAAGATAGAGTGGGGACAGATAGCAATCAGCCCCAGCATTTT; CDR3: CASSQDRVGTDSNQPQHF
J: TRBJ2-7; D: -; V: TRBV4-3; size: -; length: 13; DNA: TGCGCCAGCAGCCAATCAGTTTCATACGAGCAGTACTTC; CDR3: CASSQSVSYEQYF
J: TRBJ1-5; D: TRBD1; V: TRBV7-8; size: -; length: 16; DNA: TGTGCCAGCAGCTCTCTACAGGGGGTTAGCAATCAGCCCCAGCATTTT; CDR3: CASSSLQGVSNQPQHF
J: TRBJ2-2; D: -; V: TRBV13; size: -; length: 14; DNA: TGTGCCAGCAGCTTAGGACCGGCCGCTGGGGAGCTGTTTTTT; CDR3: CASSLGPAAGELFF
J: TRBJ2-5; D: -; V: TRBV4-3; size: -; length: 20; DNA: TGCGCCAGCAGCCAGGGAATCCGGGACGGAGTATCCGTACGTGAAGAGACCCAGTACTTC; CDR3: CASSQGIRDGVSVREETQYF
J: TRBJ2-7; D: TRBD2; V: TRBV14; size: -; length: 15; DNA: TGTGCCAGCAGCCAAGAGACTAGCGGGAGTGCTAAGCAGTACTTC; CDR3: CASSQETSGSAKQYF
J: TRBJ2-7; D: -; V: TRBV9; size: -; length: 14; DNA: TGTGCCAGCAGCGTAGACGCGGAGGACTACGAGCAGTACTTC; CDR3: CASSVDAEDYEQYF
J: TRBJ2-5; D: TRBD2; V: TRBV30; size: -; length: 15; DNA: TGTGCCTGGAGTGTATCGGGAGGGCCCCGGGAGACCCAGTACTTC; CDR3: CAWSVSGGPRETQYF
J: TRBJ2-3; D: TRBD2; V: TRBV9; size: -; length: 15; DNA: TGTGCCAGCAGCGTAGAGGCGGGAGGCACAGATACGCAGTATTTT; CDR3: CASSVEAGGTDTQYF
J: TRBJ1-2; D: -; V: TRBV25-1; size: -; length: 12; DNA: TGTGCCAGCAGTGATGTGGGTGAAGGCTACACCTTC; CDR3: CASSDVGEGYTF
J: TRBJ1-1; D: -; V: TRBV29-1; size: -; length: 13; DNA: TGCAGCGTACTACCGACAGATAACACTGAAGCTTTCTTT; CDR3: CSVLPTDNTEAFF
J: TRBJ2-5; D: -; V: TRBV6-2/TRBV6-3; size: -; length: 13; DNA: TGTGCCAGCAGTTACTTCGGGGGAGAGACCCAGTACTTC; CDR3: CASSYFGGETQYF
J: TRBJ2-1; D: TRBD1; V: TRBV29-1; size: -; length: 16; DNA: TGCAGCGCGCCGACAGGGAAGACCCAAGCAAGCAATGAGCAGTTCTTC; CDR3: CSAPTGKTQASNEQFF
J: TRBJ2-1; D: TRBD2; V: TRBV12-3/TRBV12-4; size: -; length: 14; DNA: TGTGCCAGCACGGAGGGGACTAGCATCAATGAGCAGTTCTTC; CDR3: CASTEGTSINEQFF
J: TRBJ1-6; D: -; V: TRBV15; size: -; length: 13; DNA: TGTGCCACCAGCAGAGATCAAGGTTCACCCCTCCACTTT; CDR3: CATSRDQGSPLHF
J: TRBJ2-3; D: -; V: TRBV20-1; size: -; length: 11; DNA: TGCAGTGCTAGAAAAGTAGATACGCAGTATTTT; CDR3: CSARKVDTQYF
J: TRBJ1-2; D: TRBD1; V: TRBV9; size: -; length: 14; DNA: TGTGCCAGCAGCGTAGCAGGGGGAGACTATGGCTACACCTTC; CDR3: CASSVAGGDYGYTF
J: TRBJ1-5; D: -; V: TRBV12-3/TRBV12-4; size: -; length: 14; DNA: TGTGCCAGCAGTCCCCATTCCGGGGATCAGCCCCAGCATTTT; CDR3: CASSPHSGDQPQHF
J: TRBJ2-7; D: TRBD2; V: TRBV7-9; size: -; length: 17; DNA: TGTGCCAGCATTCCCGCTAGCGGGGGGCCCCACTCCTACGAGCAGTACTTC; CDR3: CASIPASGGPHSYEQYF
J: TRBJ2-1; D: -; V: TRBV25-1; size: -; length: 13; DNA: TGTGCCAGCAGCGCTTACTCAGGGGATCAGCAGTTCTTC; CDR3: CASSAYSGDQQFF